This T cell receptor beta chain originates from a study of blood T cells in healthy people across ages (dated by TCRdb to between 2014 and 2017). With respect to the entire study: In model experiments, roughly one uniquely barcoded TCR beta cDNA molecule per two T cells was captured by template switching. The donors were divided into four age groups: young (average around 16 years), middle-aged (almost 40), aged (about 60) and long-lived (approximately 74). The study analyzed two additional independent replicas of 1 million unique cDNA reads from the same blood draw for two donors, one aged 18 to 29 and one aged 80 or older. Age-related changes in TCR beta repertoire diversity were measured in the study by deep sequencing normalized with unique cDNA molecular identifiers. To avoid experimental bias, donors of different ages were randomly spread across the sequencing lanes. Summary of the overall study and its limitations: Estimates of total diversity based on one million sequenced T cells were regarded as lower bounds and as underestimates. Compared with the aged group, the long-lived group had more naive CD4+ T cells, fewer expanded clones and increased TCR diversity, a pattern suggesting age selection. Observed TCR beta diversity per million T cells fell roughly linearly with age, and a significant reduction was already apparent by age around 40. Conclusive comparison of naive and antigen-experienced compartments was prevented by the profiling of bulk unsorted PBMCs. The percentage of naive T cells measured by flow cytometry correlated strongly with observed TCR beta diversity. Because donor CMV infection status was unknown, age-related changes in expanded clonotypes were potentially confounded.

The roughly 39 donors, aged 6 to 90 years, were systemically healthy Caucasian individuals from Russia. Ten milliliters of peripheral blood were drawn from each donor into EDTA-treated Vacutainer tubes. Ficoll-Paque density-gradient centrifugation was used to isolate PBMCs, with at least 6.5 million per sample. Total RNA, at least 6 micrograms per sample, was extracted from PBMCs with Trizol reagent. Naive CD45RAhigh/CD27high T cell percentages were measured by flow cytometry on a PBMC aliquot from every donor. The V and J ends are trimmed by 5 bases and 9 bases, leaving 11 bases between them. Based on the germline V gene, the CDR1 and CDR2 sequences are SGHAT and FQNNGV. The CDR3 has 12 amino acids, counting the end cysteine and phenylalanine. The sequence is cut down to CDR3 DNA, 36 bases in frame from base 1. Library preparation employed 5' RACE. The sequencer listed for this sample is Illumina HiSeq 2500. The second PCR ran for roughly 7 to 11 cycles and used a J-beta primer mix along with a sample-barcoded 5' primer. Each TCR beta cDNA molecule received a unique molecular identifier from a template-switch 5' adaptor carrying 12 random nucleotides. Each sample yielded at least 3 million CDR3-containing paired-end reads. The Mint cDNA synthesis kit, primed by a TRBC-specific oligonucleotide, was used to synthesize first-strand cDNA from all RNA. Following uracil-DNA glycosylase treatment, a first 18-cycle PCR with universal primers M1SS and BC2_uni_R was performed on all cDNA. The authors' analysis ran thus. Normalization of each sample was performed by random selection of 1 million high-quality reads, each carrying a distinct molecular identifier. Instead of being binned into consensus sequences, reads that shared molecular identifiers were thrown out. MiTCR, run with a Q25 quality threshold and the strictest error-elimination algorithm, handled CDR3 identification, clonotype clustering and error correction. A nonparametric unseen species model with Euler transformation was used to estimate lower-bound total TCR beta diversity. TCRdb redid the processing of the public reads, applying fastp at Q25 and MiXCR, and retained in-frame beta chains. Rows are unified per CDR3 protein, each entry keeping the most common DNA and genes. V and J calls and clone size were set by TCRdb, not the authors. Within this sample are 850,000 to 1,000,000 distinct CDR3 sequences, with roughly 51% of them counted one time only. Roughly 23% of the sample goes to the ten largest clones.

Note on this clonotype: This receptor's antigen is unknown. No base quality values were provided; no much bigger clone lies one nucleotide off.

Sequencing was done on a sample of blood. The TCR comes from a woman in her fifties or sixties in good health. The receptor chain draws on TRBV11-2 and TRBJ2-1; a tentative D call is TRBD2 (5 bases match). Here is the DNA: TGTGCCAGCAGCCGCAACCGGGGTGAGCAGTTCTTC. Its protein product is CASSRNRGEQFF. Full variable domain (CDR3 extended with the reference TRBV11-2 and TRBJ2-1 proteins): EAGVAQSPRYKIIEKRQSVAFWCNPISGHATLYWYQQILGQGPKLLIQFQNNGVVDDSQLPKDRFSAERLKGVDSTLKIQPAKLEDSAVYLCASSRNRGEQFFGPGTRLTVL.